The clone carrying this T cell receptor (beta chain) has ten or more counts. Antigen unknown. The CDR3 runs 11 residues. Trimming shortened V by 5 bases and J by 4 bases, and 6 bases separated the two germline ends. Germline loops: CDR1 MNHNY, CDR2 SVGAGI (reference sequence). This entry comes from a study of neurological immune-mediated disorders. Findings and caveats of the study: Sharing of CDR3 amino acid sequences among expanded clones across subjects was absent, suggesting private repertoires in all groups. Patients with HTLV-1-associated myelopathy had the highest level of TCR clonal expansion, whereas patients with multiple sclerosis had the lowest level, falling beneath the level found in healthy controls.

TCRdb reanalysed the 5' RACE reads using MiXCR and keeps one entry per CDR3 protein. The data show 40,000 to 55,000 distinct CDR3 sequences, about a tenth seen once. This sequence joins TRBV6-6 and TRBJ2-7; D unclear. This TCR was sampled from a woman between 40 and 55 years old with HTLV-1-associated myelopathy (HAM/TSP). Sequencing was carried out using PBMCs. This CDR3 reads CASSPNYEQYF. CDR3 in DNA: TGTGCCAGCAGTCCCAATTACGAGCAGTACTTC.